This T cell receptor (beta chain) appears in the sequencing data of a study of vaccination effects on CD4 cells after COVID-19. Details on this clone: Its matching antigen is unknown.

Sequencing used immunoSEQ multiplex PCR; TCRdb keeps in-frame clones, though not all of them. In the table there are roughly 59,000 clones, around 80% of which are singletons. Using viral peptide pools, the ViraFEST assay grew out antigen-specific CD4+ T cells prior to sequencing. On day 10 of culture, CD4+ T cells were separated out. Each person got two doses of an mRNA SARS-CoV-2 vaccine, BNT162b2 or mRNA-1273. Per the germline V gene, CDR1 is SGHAT and CDR2 is FQNNGV. V gave up 1 base and J gave up 2 bases, with 13 bases separating them. The CDR3 is 16 residues long. The J gene is TRBJ2-3, the V gene TRBV11-2, with a tentative D call TRBD1 (7 bases). The input for sequencing was CD4+ T cells from PBMCs cultured with HCoV-OC43 spike peptides, taken after COVID-19 vaccination. Described subset: HCoV-OC43 spike overlapping peptide pool stimulation. This clonotype was obtained from a human donor who received a COVID-19 vaccine. CDR3 sequence: CASSLGRDRHTDTQYF. CDR3 in DNA: TGTGCCAGCAGCTTAGGGCGGGACAGACACACAGATACGCAGTATTTT.